These T cell receptor beta chains were read from a single sample in a study of T cell responses to AZD1222 COVID-19 vaccine. Profiled with immunoSEQ multiplex PCR; TCRdb holds only in-frame clones, not every one. This table has under 200,000 clones, approximately 95% appearing once. This sample comprised peripheral blood, obtained on day 0 of AZD1222 vaccination. These receptors all come from an adult in good health. Each CDR3 is given with its conserved first and last residue. Fields, in order: clone size, V gene, J gene, D gene, CDR3 length, CDR3 DNA, CDR3 protein. The D gene is left open where the match is weak. Size is omitted from some rows. Given values are once, few, many or a class for expanded clones.

-	TRBV19	TRBJ2-7	-	16	TGTGCCAGTAGTATATGGGTAGGGGTCGACCCCTACGAGCAGTACTTC	CASSIWVGVDPYEQYF
once	TRBV7-6	TRBJ1-2	TRBD1	13	TGTGCCAGCAGCGAACAGGGGCGCTATGGCTACACCTTC	CASSEQGRYGYTF
-	TRBV4-2	TRBJ2-7	-	12	TGTGCCAGCAGCCAAGATTTGGGCGAGCAGTACTTC	CASSQDLGEQYF
-	TRBV12-3/TRBV12-4	TRBJ1-1	-	13	TGTGCCAGCAGTTTTGGGAGAAACACTGAAGCTTTCTTT	CASSFGRNTEAFF
-	TRBV30	TRBJ1-1	TRBD1	15	TGTGCCTGGAGTGTATGGACAGGGTATGGGCCTGAAGCTTTCTTT	CAWSVWTGYGPEAFF
-	TRBV28	TRBJ1-5	-	13	TGTGCCAGCAGTTGGCTACCTAATCAGCCCCAGCATTTT	CASSWLPNQPQHF
-	TRBV11-1	TRBJ2-1	-	13	TGTGCCAGCAGCTTAGCACCCTACAATGAGCAGTTCTTC	CASSLAPYNEQFF
-	TRBV2	TRBJ1-1	-	14	TGTGCCAGCAGTGGCCACAGGGTAGCGACTGAAGCTTTCTTT	CASSGHRVATEAFF
-	TRBV7-2	TRBJ2-3	TRBD2	16	TGTGCCAGCAGCACGCGACTAGCGGGACTCACAGATACGCAGTATTTT	CASSTRLAGLTDTQYF
many	TRBV4-1	TRBJ2-2	-	14	TGCGCCAGCAGCCACCCGAGATTTACCGGGGAGCTGTTTTTT	CASSHPRFTGELFF
-	TRBV6-1	TRBJ1-6	TRBD1	16	TGTGCCAGCAGTGAAACCCCTACAGGGGGTTTTTCACCCCTCCACTTT	CASSETPTGGFSPLHF
-	TRBV18	TRBJ2-3	-	17	TGTGCCAGCTCACCATCCCGGGCGAGCAGGAGCACAGATACGCAGTATTTT	CASSPSRASRSTDTQYF
-	TRBV5-1	TRBJ2-1	TRBD1	14	TGCGCCAGCAGCGGGGGGACAGGGCGAAATGAGCAGTTCTTC	CASSGGTGRNEQFF
-	TRBV5-4	TRBJ2-6	TRBD1	16	TGTGCCAGCAGCTCAGGACAGGTTGGGGGGGCCAACGTCCTGACTTTC	CASSSGQVGGANVLTF
-	TRBV4-1	TRBJ1-6	-	17	TGCGCCAGCAGCCAAGAAGGGCAGAACTCCTATAATTCACCCCTCCACTTT	CASSQEGQNSYNSPLHF
-	TRBV29-1	TRBJ2-1	-	13	TGCAGCGTTTTGGTGGGGGGGCCGGAGGAGCAGTTCTTC	CSVLVGGPEEQFF
-	TRBV6-5	TRBJ2-7	-	15	TGTGCCAGCAGTTTAGGACCGGTGAGCTCCTACGAGCAGTACTTC	CASSLGPVSSYEQYF
-	TRBV6-5	TRBJ1-2	TRBD1	13	TGTGCCAGCACCGGGGACAGGGGGCTTGGCTACACCTTC	CASTGDRGLGYTF
-	TRBV12-5	TRBJ1-1	-	15	TGTGCTAGTGGTTTGGGACAGTTTTCGAACACTGAAGCTTTCTTT	CASGLGQFSNTEAFF
-	TRBV6-1	TRBJ1-4	-	14	TGTGCCAGCAGTGAATTGAAAGGGAATGAAAAACTGTTTTTT	CASSELKGNEKLFF
-	TRBV5-5	TRBJ2-2	-	12	TGTGCCAGCAAAGCCCGGCCCGGGGAGCTGTTTTTT	CASKARPGELFF
-	TRBV10-1	TRBJ1-1	-	14	TGCGCCAGCAGTACCGATCGGTGGGACACTGAAGCTTTCTTT	CASSTDRWDTEAFF
-	TRBV10-2	TRBJ2-3	-	15	TGCGCCAGCAGTGACGGGGGAAAAGTAACAGATACGCAGTATTTT	CASSDGGKVTDTQYF
-	TRBV4-1	TRBJ2-7	TRBD2	15	TGCGCCAGCAGCCAAGATTTTCGACTAGCGCAAGAGCAGTACTTC	CASSQDFRLAQEQYF
once	TRBV2	TRBJ1-1	-	12	TGTGCCAGCCGCCCAGCGGTCAGTGAAGCTTTCTTT	CASRPAVSEAFF
-	TRBV10-3	TRBJ1-4	-	14	TGTGCCATCAGTGGAGCCGGGCTAGGTGAAAAACTGTTTTTT	CAISGAGLGEKLFF
-	TRBV21-1	TRBJ1-3	-	15	TGTGCCAGCAGCAATTACATTAAGTACGGAAACACCATATATTTT	CASSNYIKYGNTIYF
once	TRBV29-1	TRBJ2-4	-	10	TGCAGCGATGCGACACACATTCAGTACTTC	CSDATHIQYF
-	TRBV7-9	TRBJ1-1	-	13	TGTGCCAGCAGCTTAGAGGGGGGGCAGAAAGCTTTCTTT	CASSLEGGQKAFF
-	TRBV14	TRBJ2-7	-	14	TGTGCCAGCAGCCCCTCTCTTTCCCCCTACGAGCAGTACTTC	CASSPSLSPYEQYF
-	TRBV11-2	TRBJ1-2	TRBD1	14	TGTGCCAGCAGACGCCCCGGGACAGGGGATGGCTACACCTTC	CASRRPGTGDGYTF
-	TRBV6-5	TRBJ1-2	TRBD1	15	TGTGCCAGCACGGGGAGCAGGGGGATTAACTATGGCTACACCTTC	CASTGSRGINYGYTF
-	TRBV5-1	TRBJ1-6	-	16	TGCGCCAGCAGCTTCACGGGGGGGCGGAATAATTCACCCCTCCACTTT	CASSFTGGRNNSPLHF
-	TRBV5-4	TRBJ1-1	TRBD1	15	TGTGCCAGCAGCCCCAGGGGGGGGCGAAACACTGAAGCTTTCTTT	CASSPRGGRNTEAFF
-	TRBV6-6	TRBJ2-6	-	14	TGTGCCAGCAGTTACGGGGCTGGGGCCAACGTCCTGACTTTC	CASSYGAGANVLTF
-	TRBV14	TRBJ1-1	-	16	TGTGCCAGCAGCCCCCTGGCAGGGAGCATGAACACTGAAGCTTTCTTT	CASSPLAGSMNTEAFF
once	TRBV11-2	TRBJ2-1	TRBD1	14	TGTGCCAGCGGGGACAGGGGGCTCGGCGATGAGCAGTTCTTC	CASGDRGLGDEQFF
once	TRBV6-5	TRBJ2-7	-	15	TGTGCCAGCAGTCTAACTAGCCCAGTCACAAACGAGCAGTACTTC	CASSLTSPVTNEQYF
-	TRBV3-1/TRBV3-2	TRBJ1-3	-	12	TGTGCCAGCAGCCAAGAGGTCCACACCATATATTTT	CASSQEVHTIYF
-	TRBV19	TRBJ2-7	-	13	TGTGCCAGTAGTATAGATCGAGGGTACGGGCAGTACTTC	CASSIDRGYGQYF
-	TRBV27	TRBJ1-3	-	14	TGTGCCAGCAGTTTAAGGGCAGCTGGAAACACCATATATTTT	CASSLRAAGNTIYF
-	TRBV11-2	TRBJ2-7	-	15	TGTGCCAGCAGATACACGACAGTTCGGAGGGACGAGCAGTACTTC	CASRYTTVRRDEQYF
-	TRBV11-3	TRBJ2-2	TRBD2	14	TGTGCCAGCAATCCGGGAGCGGGAGGCGGGGAGCTGTTTTTT	CASNPGAGGGELFF
-	TRBV4-2	TRBJ1-5	-	15	TGTGCCAGCAGCTTTGACAGGATTAGCAATCAGCCCCAGCATTTT	CASSFDRISNQPQHF
-	TRBV30	TRBJ2-1	TRBD2	15	TGTGCCTGGAGGCCTAGCGGGAGGGCCGTAAATGAGCAGTTCTTC	CAWRPSGRAVNEQFF
-	TRBV18	TRBJ2-7	-	13	TGTGCCAGCTCACCATCCAGGGGTTACGAGCAGTACTTC	CASSPSRGYEQYF
few	TRBV7-9	TRBJ1-2	-	15	TGTGCCAGCAGCCCCTGGGAGGGGCGGAACTATGGCTACACCTTC	CASSPWEGRNYGYTF
-	TRBV3-1/TRBV3-2	TRBJ2-5	TRBD2	14	TGTGCCAGCAGCCGTCGGGGGGGCCTGGAGACCCAGTACTTC	CASSRRGGLETQYF
-	TRBV28	TRBJ1-1	-	12	TGTGCGGCGGGCAGGGTAGAAACTGAAGCTTTCTTT	CAAGRVETEAFF
-	TRBV11-2	TRBJ1-4	-	14	TGTGCCAGCAGCTTCGGAGAGAGATTTGAAAAACTGTTTTTT	CASSFGERFEKLFF
-	TRBV2	TRBJ1-2	TRBD1	17	TGTGCCAGCAGTGCTCGGGACAGGGGTCCCTCTAACTATGGCTACACCTTC	CASSARDRGPSNYGYTF
-	TRBV5-1	TRBJ1-6	-	14	TGCGCCAGCAGCTTGGGTACCTTTAATTCACCCCTCCACTTT	CASSLGTFNSPLHF
-	TRBV19	TRBJ1-5	-	13	TGTGCCAGTGTCGGGGTTAGCAATCAGCCCCAGCATTTT	CASVGVSNQPQHF
once	TRBV7-8	TRBJ1-2	TRBD1	15	TGTGCCAGCAGCTTCGGACAGGGGCCATTCTATGGCTACACCTTC	CASSFGQGPFYGYTF
-	TRBV11-2	TRBJ2-1	-	16	TGTGCCAGCAGAGGACCGGGACCAGACGGAGGCAATGAGCAGTTCTTC	CASRGPGPDGGNEQFF
-	TRBV6-5	TRBJ2-6	-	15	TGTGCCAGCACCACAACAGCGACTGGGGCCAACGTCCTGACTTTC	CASTTTATGANVLTF
-	TRBV6-1	TRBJ2-3	TRBD2	16	TGTGCCAGCAGTGACGGGAGCGGGGAGAGCACAGATACGCAGTATTTT	CASSDGSGESTDTQYF
-	TRBV19	TRBJ1-5	TRBD1	14	TGTGCCAGTAGTATCGGACAGGTGAATCAGCCCCAGCATTTT	CASSIGQVNQPQHF
-	TRBV6-4	TRBJ1-1	-	16	TGTGCCAGCAGTGACTCGCAAACCCGCGGGGACACTGAAGCTTTCTTT	CASSDSQTRGDTEAFF